The entry that follows covers one T cell receptor (beta chain) sequence. This clone has only one observation. The antigen it recognizes is unknown. No base qualities exist here, and no much larger clone lies one base off it. As encoded in the germline V gene, CDR1 is SQVTM while CDR2 is ANQGSEA. Reading from cysteine to phenylalanine, the CDR3 counts 15 amino acids. Here the CDR3 DNA is all that survives: 45 bases in frame from base 1. V lost 5 bases and J lost 1 base, and the count of bases not matched to a germline gene is 6. These data belong to a study of blood T cell repertoires in COVID-19 (dated by TCRdb to 2018 to 2021). About the study as a whole: Collaborator samples came from the United States, Italy and Spain and covered acute and convalescent phases of COVID-19. The samples were drawn from two sources: the first 160 participants of the ongoing ImmuneRACE study, and 1,254 subjects contributed by 6 global collaborators. Nearly every sample came with metadata listing a de-identified subject ID, COVID-19 status, age in years and sex. The material from the prospective study consisted of cDNA or gDNA derived from T cells, B-cell-depleted T cells, or PBMCs. The repertoires were released in a freely available public database intended as a resource for research on the immune response to SARS-CoV-2. Subjects who had been exposed to COVID-19, were actively infected with it, or had recovered from it provided the deeply sampled blood TCRbeta repertoires that made up the dataset. Where HLA class I and class II types were available, the types were taken from metadata supplied by the sample provider, not from assay-based typing. What the research found in general, with its limitations: The quantity of clinical and demographic metadata differed by source and by participant and was supplied without curation.

The collaborating institutions used their own protocols to collect whole blood in K2EDTA tubes. For TCRbeta analysis, collaborators shipped samples in one of three forms: frozen whole blood, isolated PBMCs, or DNA extracted from either of those sample types. The immunoSEQ Assay, a bias-controlled multiplex PCR, was used to amplify TCRbeta CDR3 regions from genomic DNA. On the study's bioinformatics: The number of nucleated cells in each sample was estimated by amplification of reference gene primers within the assay. Sequence reads were collapsed and filtered to measure the absolute abundance of every unique TCRbeta CDR3 rearrangement. Productive Simpson clonality was computed per sample as the square root of Simpson's diversity index over productive rearrangements. TCRdb's version of the immuneACCESS table is confined to in-frame rearrangements and falls short of the full clone set. An unresolved V gene accounts for under half of the shortfall where checked; the remainder is of unknown origin. For V, J and clone size, that table is used; D and trimming come from the DNA. The table for this sample lists over 150,000 clones; approximately 80% of them were counted only once. The ten largest clones capture 3% to 4.5% of the sample.

Sequenced material: peripheral blood. This sequence originates from a woman of 80 years or more with acute or convalescent COVID-19. The sequence joins TRBV29-1 to TRBJ2-1; 9 of the junction bases match TRBD2. The DNA reads TGCAGCGTTCCGATTAGCGGGAGTTCCTACAATGAGCAGTTCTTC. This is translated as CSVPISGSSYNEQFF.